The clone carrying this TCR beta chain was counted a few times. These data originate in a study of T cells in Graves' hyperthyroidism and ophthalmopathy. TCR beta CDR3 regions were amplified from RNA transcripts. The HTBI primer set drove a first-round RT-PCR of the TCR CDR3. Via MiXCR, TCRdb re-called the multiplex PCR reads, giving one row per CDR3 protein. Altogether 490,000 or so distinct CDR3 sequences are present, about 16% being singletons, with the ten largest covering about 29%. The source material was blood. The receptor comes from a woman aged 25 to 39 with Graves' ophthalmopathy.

The CDR3 DNA follows: TGTGCCAGCAGGAAATCAGCGGGAGGTTACGGGGAGCTGTTTTTT. It codes for CASRKSAGGYGELFF. The rearrangement joins TRBV6-1 to TRBJ2-2, with 9 positions matching TRBD2. This CDR3 has 15 amino acids. Losses at the gene ends were 6 bases for V and 7 bases for J; bases not matched to a gene: 9. Germline V gene lookup returns CDR1 MNHNS and CDR2 SASEGT.